This TCR beta chain originates from a study of molecular identifiers for immune sequencing clone quantification. TCRdb passed the PCR reads through MiXCR, listing each CDR3 protein once. The table lists about 510,000 distinct CDR3 sequences, 20% to 25% of them singletons, with approximately 0.84% in the top ten. Naive CD8 T cells were picked out by sorting for CD8+CD4-CCR7+CD45RA+. General observations from the study: Identical TCR molecules sharing a barcode could underestimate highly expanded clone sizes.

The CDR3 consists of 14 residues. J lost 2 bases, V lost 7 bases, and 8 bases had no gene match. Germline values: CDR1 SGHRS, CDR2 YFSETQ. A word on this clonotype: Its antigen is as yet unknown. This may arise from a read error, as a much more abundant clone is one base away.

The chain is built from TRBV5-1 and TRBJ2-7; the match to TRBD1 covers 8 bases. The sequence was collected from a human donor in good health. Some libraries in this study had Jurkat cell RNA spiked in. Material: naive CD8+ T cells from blood, with Jurkat cell RNA spiked in. Subset described: FACS-sorted CD8+CD4-CCR7+CD45RA+ naive T cells. For the CDR3, the DNA is TGCGCCAGCGGCTGGGACAGGTCAGCCTACGAGCAGTACTTC. Protein: CASGWDRSAYEQYF.